The 16 T cell receptor beta chains below come from one sample, sequenced in a study of T cells expressing NK-cell markers. TCRdb re-called the 5' RACE reads and gives one entry per CDR3 protein, without DNA. The sample has over 200,000 distinct CDR3 sequences; the top ten hold 0.39%. The material sequenced was blood T cells: a sorted CD56 or NKG2C T cell subset, CD4+ or CD8+ T cells, or bulk PBMC T cells (not recorded which). These receptors all come from a man in his late teens or twenties in good health.

This rearrangement joins TRBV7-2 to TRBJ2-7. This CDR3 is built from 13 residues. Germline assignment: CDR1 SGHTA and CDR2 FQGNSA. CDR3 residues: CASSPFYSYEQYF.

This chain links TRBV6-2 or TRBV6-3 with TRBJ2-1. The CDR3 has 15 residues. Germline lookup yields CDR1 MNHEY and CDR2 SVGEGT. The CDR3: CASRNERYGYNEQFF.

V gene TRBV20-1 combines with J gene TRBJ2-2. Germline CDR1 reads DFQATT; CDR2 reads SNEGSKA (reference sequence). The CDR3 consists of 14 residues. CDR3 sequence reads: CSARAVTRTGELFF.

The chain joins TRBV10-3 to TRBJ2-3; with no DNA, the TCRdb D assignment of TRBD2 cannot be verified. The CDR3 contains 18 residues. Germline V lookup: CDR1 ENHRY, CDR2 SYGVKD. The CDR3 is CAISESIAGNVETDTQYF.

V and J are TRBV5-8 and TRBJ2-1; TCRdb calls TRBD2, which cannot be checked without DNA. The CDR3 covers 16 residues. Germline CDR1 is SGHTS and CDR2 is YDEGEE. The CDR3 sequence is CASSFLAGEVRNEQFF.

V usage is TRBV7-9 and J usage is TRBJ2-3; without DNA, the TCRdb call of TRBD1 cannot be checked. From germline, CDR1 is SEHNR and CDR2 FQNEAQ (reference sequence). There are 16 residues in the CDR3. This CDR3 reads CASSENRGKAPDTQYF.

This chain joins TRBV20-1 and TRBJ2-3. Germline V gene sequence: CDR1 DFQATT, CDR2 SNEGSKA (reference sequence). The CDR3 spans 15 residues. The CDR3 region is CSAGNLVVGTDTQYF.

This chain uses TRBV6-1 with TRBJ2-5; without DNA, the TCRdb call of TRBD1 cannot be checked. The CDR3 consists of 15 residues. Per the germline V gene, CDR1 is MNHNS and CDR2 is SASEGT. The CDR3 sequence is CASSEGSVPVETQYF.

This chain joins TRBV18 and TRBJ1-1; with no DNA, the TCRdb D assignment of TRBD1 cannot be verified. The CDR3 totals 15 residues. Germline V CDR1 and CDR2: KGHSH, LQKENI. The CDR3: CASSPGSGGDRGAFF. The full variable domain, rest sourced from reference TRBV18 and TRBJ1-1, is NAGVMQNPRHLVRRRGQEARLRCSPMKGHSHVYWYRQLPEEGLKFMVYLQKENIIDESGMPKERFSAEFPKEGPSILRIQQVVRGDSAAYFCASSPGSGGDRGAFFGQGTRLTVV.

The J gene is TRBJ2-7, the V gene TRBV12-3 or TRBV12-4. CDR3 length equals 14 residues. CDR3 in amino acids: CASSFVAGSYEQYF.

The V and J genes are TRBV12-5 and TRBJ1-6; lacking DNA, the TRBD1 call made by TCRdb goes unchecked. Germline loops: CDR1 LGHNT, CDR2 FRNRAP. This CDR3 has 15 amino acids. CDR3 residues: CASGLEGQGRSPLHF.

The chain joins TRBV18 to TRBJ1-1. The CDR3 totals 14 residues. Germline CDR1 KGHSH, CDR2 LQKENI. CDR3 in amino acids: CASSPDMINTEAFF.

This rearrangement joins TRBV6-2 or TRBV6-3 to TRBJ2-5; the D call from TCRdb, TRBD1, cannot be confirmed without DNA. CDR3 length: 14 residues. The germline CDR1 and CDR2 sequences are MNHEY and SVGEGT. CDR3 sequence: CASSKTGPGETQYF.

This chain connects TRBV4-3 to TRBJ2-5; checking the TCRdb D call of TRBD1 is not possible without DNA. Germline assignment: CDR1 LGHNA and CDR2 YSLEER. CDR3 length equals 15 residues. Here the CDR3 reads CASSQDRGLGETQYF.

This chain joins TRBV29-1 and TRBJ2-1; TCRdb's D call, TRBD2, is unchecked because there is no DNA. Germline loops: CDR1 SQVTM, CDR2 ANQGSEA. This CDR3 spans 15 amino acids. CDR3 protein: CSVALGKRGYNEQFF.

The chain joins TRBV27 to TRBJ2-1; checking the TCRdb D call of TRBD1 is not possible without DNA. The V gene's germline CDR1 is MNHEY and CDR2 SMNVEV (reference sequence). The CDR3 extends over 14 amino acids. The CDR3 loop is CASSSVRTNNEQFF.